This T cell receptor (beta chain) was identified during a study of human versus mouse CDR3 diversity and MHC coevolution. Profiled with immunoSEQ multiplex PCR; TCRdb holds only in-frame clones, not every one. The sample has fewer than 80,000 clones, about 90% seen once. In regard to this clone: The target antigen is unknown.

Study-level points and caveats: By iCHAO1, human TCR beta clonotypes numbered approximately 1.5 million, the most. On average, humans showed more CDR3 deletions and insertions than mice.

Cells were CD45RO-negative CD62L-positive naive CD4 T cells sorted from PBMCs. Trimming took 10 bases from V and 4 from J, leaving 14 bases between them. There are 14 residues in the CDR3. Germline assignment: CDR1 MNHEY and CDR2 SVGAGI. The genes are TRBV6-5 and TRBJ2-6; maybe TRBD2 (5 bases). Source material: naive CD4+ T cells from blood. Subset described: CD45RO-negative CD62L-positive naive CD4 T cells. This TCR was recovered from a person between 25 and 75 years old in good health. CDR3 amino acids: CATGSAQGANVLTF. In nucleotides, the CDR3 is TGTGCCACGGGAAGCGCACAGGGGGCCAACGTCCTGACTTTC.